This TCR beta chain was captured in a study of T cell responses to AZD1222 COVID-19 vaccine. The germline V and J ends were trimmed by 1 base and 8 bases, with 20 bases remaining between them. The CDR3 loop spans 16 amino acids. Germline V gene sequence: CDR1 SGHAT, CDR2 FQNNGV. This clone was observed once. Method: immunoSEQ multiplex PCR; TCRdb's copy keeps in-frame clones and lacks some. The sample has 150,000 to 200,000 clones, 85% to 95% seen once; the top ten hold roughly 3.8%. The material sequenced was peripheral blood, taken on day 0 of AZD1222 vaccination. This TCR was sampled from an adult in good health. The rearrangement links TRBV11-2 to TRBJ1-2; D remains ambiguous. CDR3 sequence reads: CASSLVSTGKRGGYTF. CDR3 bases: TGTGCCAGCAGCTTAGTTTCGACGGGGAAAAGAGGCGGCTACACCTTC.